This TCR beta chain was retrieved from a study of blood T cell repertoires in COVID-19. The overall study: Whether acute or convalescent, the COVID-19 samples came from the United States, Italy and Spain.

In the authors' methods: Nucleated cell counts were estimated from reference gene primer amplification. The table came from immunoSEQ multiplex PCR; TCRdb's copy has only in-frame clones and leaves some out. V and J calls and clone size come straight from that table; D and trimming were deduced from the DNA. The data show about 260,000 clones, nearly 85% seen once. Germline V gene lookup returns CDR1 SGHTA and CDR2 FQGNSA. CDR3 length equals 14 residues. Trimming took off 1 base at V and 6 bases at J, with 10 bases between the two ends. The source of this sequence is a human donor in a cohort sampled during active COVID-19. The chain uses TRBV7-2 and TRBJ2-1; D remains unclear. Sequencing input: peripheral blood. The CDR3 reads CASSLDHGPNEQFF. CDR3 DNA sequence: TGTGCCAGCAGCTTAGATCATGGCCCCAATGAGCAGTTCTTC.